This T cell receptor beta chain was identified in a study of technical replicates of blood from four donors. With 1 base removed from V and 5 bases from J, the gap between germline ends came to 18 bases. Germline-derived CDR1 and CDR2 are LGHNA and YNFKEQ. The CDR3 extends over 17 amino acids. Produced via immunoSEQ multiplex PCR; TCRdb's table is partial and in-frame only. This sample yields fewer than 90,000 clones, of which 93% are seen a single time; 0.24% belongs to the top ten. The TCR sequence derives from a human donor in good health. The material sequenced was T cells isolated from PBMCs. The chain has TRBV4-2 and TRBJ1-5; D is possibly TRBD1 (6 bases). CDR3 region: CASSQVPRGREDQPQHF. CDR3 sequence (DNA): TGTGCCAGCAGCCAAGTGCCGAGGGGGAGGGAGGATCAGCCCCAGCATTTT.